The 12 T cell receptor beta chains listed next were all sequenced from one sample in a study of cytomegalovirus exposure and HLA in healthy donors. The PCR made use of 60 Vbeta and 13 Jbeta primers. Assay used: immunoSEQ multiplex PCR; TCRdb lists only in-frame clones, some missing. The table records tens of thousands of clones, less than 80% of them present only once. Sequencing was done on a sample of PBMCs. The receptors shown here come from a man aged 60 to 69 in good health and CMV-seropositive.

The chain carries TRBV11-3 and TRBJ2-7, with 7 bases matching TRBD1. Trimming cost V 5 bases and J 3 bases; bases outside gene matches: 4. The CDR3 has 13 amino acids. The germline CDR1 and CDR2 sequences are SGHNT and YENEEA. The CDR3 DNA follows: TGTGCCAGCAGCCCAGGGACAGTCTACGAGCAGTACTTC. Residues: CASSPGTVYEQYF. Variable domain in full (rest from reference TRBV11-3 and TRBJ2-7): EAGVVQSPRYKIIEKKQPVAFWCNPISGHNTLYWYLQNLGQGPELLIRYENEEAVDDSQLPKDRFSAERLKGVDSTLKIQPAELGDSAVYLCASSPGTVYEQYFGPGTRLTVT.

The gene calls are TRBV5-1 and TRBJ1-1; 7 bases align to TRBD1. With 1 base clipped from V and 1 base from J, the junction kept 4 bases outside the gene matches. Germline CDR1 SGHRS, CDR2 YFSETQ. The CDR3 consists of 15 residues. CDR3 protein: CASSLSGTANTEAFF. CDR3 in DNA: TGCGCCAGCAGCTTGTCCGGGACAGCGAACACTGAAGCTTTCTTT.

This clone was detected a few times. The chain joins TRBV7-9 to TRBJ2-1; TRBD2 matches 12 bases. Germline V gives CDR1 SEHNR, CDR2 FQNEAQ (reference sequence). V lost 5 bases to trimming and J lost 9 bases; unmatched junction nucleotides: 5. The CDR3 length is 14 residues. Here the CDR3 DNA reads TGTGCCAGCAGCACTAGCGGGAGGAGTTTTGAGCAGTTCTTC. This codes for CASSTSGRSFEQFF.

The V call is TRBV7-2, the J call TRBJ1-1, with 8 bases fitting TRBD1. Per germline, CDR1 SGHTA and CDR2 FQGNSA. The CDR3 contains 14 residues. With 3 bases clipped from V and 6 bases from J, the junction kept 6 bases outside the gene matches. The CDR3 spells CASSFRTGSPEAFF. CDR3 nucleotide sequence: TGTGCCAGCAGCTTCAGGACAGGGTCCCCTGAAGCTTTCTTT.

This clone was detected only a few times. The V gene is TRBV29-1, the J gene TRBJ2-1, with TRBD2 matching 13 bases. After removal of 3 bases from V and 6 bases from J, the junction contained 2 bases not matched to a gene. CDR3 size: 14 residues. Looked up from germline, CDR1 is SQVTM and CDR2 is ANQGSEA. CDR3 in amino acids: CSVDGTSGTNEQFF. The CDR3 nucleotides read TGCAGCGTTGACGGGACTAGCGGGACCAATGAGCAGTTCTTC.

This sequence joins TRBV7-6 and TRBJ1-4; 8 bases map to TRBD1. Germline lookup yields CDR1 SGHVS and CDR2 FNYEAQ. The CDR3 consists of 16 residues. With 3 bases clipped from V and 4 bases from J, the junction kept 7 bases outside the gene matches. CDR3 residues: CASSLESQGGNEKLFF. CDR3 in DNA: TGTGCCAGCAGCTTGGAATCACAGGGGGGTAATGAAAAACTGTTTTTT.

The genes are TRBV13 and TRBJ2-7; TRBD1 is a possible D gene (6 bases). V lost 0 bases and J lost 2, with 8 bases in between. Germline CDR1 is PRHDT and CDR2 is FYEKMQ (reference sequence). CDR3 size: 14 residues. The CDR3 is CASSLGQGPYEQYF. CDR3 sequence (DNA): TGTGCCAGCAGCTTAGGGCAGGGGCCCTACGAGCAGTACTTC.

The rearrangement links TRBV5-1 to TRBJ2-2; TRBD2 matches 13 bases. After removal of 2 bases from V and 4 bases from J, the junction contained 2 bases not matched to a gene. Germline loops: CDR1 SGHRS, CDR2 YFSETQ. The CDR3 consists of 16 residues. CDR3 nucleotide sequence: TGCGCCAGCAGCTTACTAGCGGGAGGGTTCACCGGGGAGCTGTTTTTT. It is translated as CASSLLAGGFTGELFF. Full variable domain (missing parts from reference TRBV5-1 and TRBJ2-2): KAGVTQTPRYLIKTRGQQVTLSCSPISGHRSVSWYQQTPGQGLQFLFEYFSETQRNKGNFPGRFSGRQFSNSRSEMNVSTLELGDSALYLCASSLLAGGFTGELFFGEGSRLTVL.

The chain is built from TRBV1 and TRBJ2-7; TRBD2, the D gene given by the table, was not confirmed from the DNA. TRBV1 is a listed pseudogene. This CDR3 has 15 residues. DNA of the CDR3: TGCACCAGCAGCCAGCGGACTTTCACTCCCTACGAGCAGTACTTC. Translation gives CTSSQRTFTPYEQYF.

This sequence joins TRBV20-1 and TRBJ2-7; no firm D call. Trimming cost V 6 bases and J 0 bases, with 6 bases left between them. Germline CDR1 reads DFQATT; CDR2 reads SNEGSKA (reference sequence). CDR3 size: 11 residues. This CDR3 is CSAEISYEQYF. The DNA of the CDR3 is TGCAGTGCGGAGATCTCCTACGAGCAGTACTTC.

This clone was seen only once. This chain joins TRBV4-1 and TRBJ1-1, with 10 bases that match TRBD1. The CDR3 spans 19 residues. Germline assignment: CDR1 MGHRA and CDR2 YSYEKL. The ends lost 3 bases at V and 1 base at J; junction bases unmatched: 14. The CDR3 sequence is CASSHEDRGRTLPNTEAFF. The DNA for the CDR3 is TGCGCCAGCAGCCATGAAGACAGGGGGCGCACCCTGCCGAACACTGAAGCTTTCTTT.

The chain combines TRBV7-6 with TRBJ2-7; D possibly corresponds to TRBD2 (6 bases). Germline assignment: CDR1 SGHVS and CDR2 FNYEAQ. V lost 3 bases and J lost 6, with 12 bases in between. This CDR3 spans 13 amino acids. CDR3: CASSFGTSGEQYF. For the CDR3, the DNA is TGTGCCAGCAGCTTTGGGACTTCGGGCGAGCAGTACTTC.